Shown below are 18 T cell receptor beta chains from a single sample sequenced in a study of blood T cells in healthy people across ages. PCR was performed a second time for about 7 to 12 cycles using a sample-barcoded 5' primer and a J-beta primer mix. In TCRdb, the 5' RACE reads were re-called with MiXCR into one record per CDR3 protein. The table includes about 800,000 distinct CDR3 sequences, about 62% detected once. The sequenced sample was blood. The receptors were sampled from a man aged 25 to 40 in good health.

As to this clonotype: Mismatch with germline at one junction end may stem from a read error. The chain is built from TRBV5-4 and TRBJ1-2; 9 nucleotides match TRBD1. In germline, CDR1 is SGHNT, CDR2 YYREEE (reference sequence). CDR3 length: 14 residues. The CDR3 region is CASSHTGGSYDYTF. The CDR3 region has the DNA TGTGCCAGCAGTCACACAGGGGGCAGCTATGACTACACCTTC.

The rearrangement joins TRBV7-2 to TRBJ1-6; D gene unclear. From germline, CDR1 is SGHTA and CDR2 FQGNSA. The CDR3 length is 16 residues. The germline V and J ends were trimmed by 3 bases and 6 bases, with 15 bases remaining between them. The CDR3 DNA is TGTGCCAGCAGCTTCCCGAGAGGACGGGGTAATTCACCCCTCCACTTT. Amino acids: CASSFPRGRGNSPLHF.

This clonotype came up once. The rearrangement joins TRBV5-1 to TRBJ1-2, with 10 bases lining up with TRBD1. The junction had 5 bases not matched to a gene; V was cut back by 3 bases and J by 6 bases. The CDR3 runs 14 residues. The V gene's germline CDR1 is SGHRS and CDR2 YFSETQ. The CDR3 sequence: CASSSTGTGDGYTF. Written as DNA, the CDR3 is TGCGCCAGCAGCTCCACCGGGACAGGGGATGGCTACACCTTC. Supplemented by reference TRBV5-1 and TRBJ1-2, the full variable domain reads KAGVTQTPRYLIKTRGQQVTLSCSPISGHRSVSWYQQTPGQGLQFLFEYFSETQRNKGNFPGRFSGRQFSNSRSEMNVSTLELGDSALYLCASSSTGTGDGYTFGSGTRLTVV.

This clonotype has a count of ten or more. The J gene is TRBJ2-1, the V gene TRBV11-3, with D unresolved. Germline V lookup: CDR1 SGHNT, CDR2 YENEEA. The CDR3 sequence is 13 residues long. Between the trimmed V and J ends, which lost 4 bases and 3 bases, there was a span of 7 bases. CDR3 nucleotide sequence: TGTGCCAGCAGCTCGGCGGACTACAATGAGCAGTTCTTC. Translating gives CASSSADYNEQFF.

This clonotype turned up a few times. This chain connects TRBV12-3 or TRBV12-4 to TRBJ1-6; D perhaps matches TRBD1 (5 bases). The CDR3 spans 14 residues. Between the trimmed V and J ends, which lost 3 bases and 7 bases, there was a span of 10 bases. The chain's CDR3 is CASSLAGLNSPLHF. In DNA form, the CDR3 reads TGTGCCAGCAGTTTGGCAGGGTTGAATTCACCCCTCCACTTT.

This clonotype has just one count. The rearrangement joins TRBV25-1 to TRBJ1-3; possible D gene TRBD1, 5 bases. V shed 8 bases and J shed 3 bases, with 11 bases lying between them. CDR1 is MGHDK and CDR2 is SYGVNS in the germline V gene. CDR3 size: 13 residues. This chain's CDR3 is CASRPGFGNTIYF. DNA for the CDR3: TGTGCCAGCCGTCCAGGGTTTGGAAACACCATATATTTT.

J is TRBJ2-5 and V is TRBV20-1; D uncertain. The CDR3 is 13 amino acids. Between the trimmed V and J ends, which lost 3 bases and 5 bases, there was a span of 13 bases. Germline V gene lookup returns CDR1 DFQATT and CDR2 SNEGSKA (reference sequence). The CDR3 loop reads CSASRPGGETQYF. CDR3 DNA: TGCAGTGCTAGTCGGCCCGGTGGGGAGACCCAGTACTTC.

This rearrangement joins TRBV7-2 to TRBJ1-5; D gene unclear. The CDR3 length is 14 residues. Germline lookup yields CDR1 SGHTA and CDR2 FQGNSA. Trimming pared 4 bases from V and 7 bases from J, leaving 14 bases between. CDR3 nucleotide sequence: TGTGCCAGCAGCTCCGCGCGACCCACCCAGCCCCAGCATTTT. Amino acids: CASSSARPTQPQHF.

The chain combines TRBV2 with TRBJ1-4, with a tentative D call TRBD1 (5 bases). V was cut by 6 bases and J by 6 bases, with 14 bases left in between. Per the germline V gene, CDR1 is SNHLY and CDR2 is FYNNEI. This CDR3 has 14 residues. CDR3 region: CASRPGLDYEKLFF. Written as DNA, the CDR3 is TGTGCCAGCAGGCCGGGACTGGACTATGAAAAACTGTTTTTT.

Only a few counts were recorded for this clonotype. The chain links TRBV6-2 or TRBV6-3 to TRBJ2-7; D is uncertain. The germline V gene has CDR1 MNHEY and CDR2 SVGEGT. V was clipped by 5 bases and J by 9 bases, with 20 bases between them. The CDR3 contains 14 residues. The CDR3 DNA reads TGTGCCAGCAGTACCCAACCAACCCTCTCGGGGCAGTACTTC. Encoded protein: CASSTQPTLSGQYF.

The CDR3 nucleotides are TGTGCCATCAGTGTTTCCGGAGGCGAGCAGTACTTC. It specifies CAISVSGGEQYF. The V gene is TRBV10-3, the J gene TRBJ2-7; maybe TRBD2 (5 bases). Germline V gene sequence: CDR1 ENHRY, CDR2 SYGVKD. Trimming left V 4 bases short and J 6 bases short, with 10 bases between. The CDR3 totals 12 residues.

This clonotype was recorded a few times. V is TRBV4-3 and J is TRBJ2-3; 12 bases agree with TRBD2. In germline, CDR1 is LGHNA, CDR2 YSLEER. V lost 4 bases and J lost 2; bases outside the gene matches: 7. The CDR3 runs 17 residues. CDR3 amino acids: CASSPTSGSPVTDTQYF. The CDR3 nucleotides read TGCGCCAGCAGCCCGACTAGCGGGAGTCCTGTCACAGATACGCAGTATTTT.

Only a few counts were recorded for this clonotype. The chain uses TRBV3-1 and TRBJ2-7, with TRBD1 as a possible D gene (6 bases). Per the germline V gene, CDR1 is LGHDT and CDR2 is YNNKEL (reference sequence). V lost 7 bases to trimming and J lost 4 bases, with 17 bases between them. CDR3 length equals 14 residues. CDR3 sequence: CASTMNGDRYEQYF. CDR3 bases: TGTGCCAGCACCATGAACGGAGACAGGTACGAGCAGTACTTC.

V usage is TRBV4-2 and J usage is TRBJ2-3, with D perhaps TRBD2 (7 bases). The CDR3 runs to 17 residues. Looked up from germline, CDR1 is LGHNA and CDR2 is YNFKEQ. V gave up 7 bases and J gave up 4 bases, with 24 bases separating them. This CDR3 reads CASKLGGEGGLPDTQYF. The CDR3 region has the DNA TGTGCCAGCAAATTGGGGGGAGAGGGGGGGCTGCCAGATACGCAGTATTTT.

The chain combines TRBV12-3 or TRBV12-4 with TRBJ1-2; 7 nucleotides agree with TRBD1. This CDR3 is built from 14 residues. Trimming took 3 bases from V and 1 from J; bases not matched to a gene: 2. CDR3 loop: CASSFNRGNYGYTF. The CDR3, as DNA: TGTGCCAGCAGTTTTAACAGGGGTAACTATGGCTACACCTTC.

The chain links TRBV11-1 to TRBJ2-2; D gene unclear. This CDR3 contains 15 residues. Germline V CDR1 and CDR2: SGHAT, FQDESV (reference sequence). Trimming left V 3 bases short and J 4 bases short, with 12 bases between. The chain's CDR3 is CASSFFSSSTGELFF. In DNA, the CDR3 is TGTGCCAGCAGCTTCTTTAGTAGCAGCACCGGGGAGCTGTTTTTT.

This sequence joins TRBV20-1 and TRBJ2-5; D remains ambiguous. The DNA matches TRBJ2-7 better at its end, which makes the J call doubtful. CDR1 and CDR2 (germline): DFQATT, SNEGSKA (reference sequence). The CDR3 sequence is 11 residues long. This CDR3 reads CSARQTYEQYF. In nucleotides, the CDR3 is TGCAGTGCTAGACAGACCTACGAGCAGTACTTC.

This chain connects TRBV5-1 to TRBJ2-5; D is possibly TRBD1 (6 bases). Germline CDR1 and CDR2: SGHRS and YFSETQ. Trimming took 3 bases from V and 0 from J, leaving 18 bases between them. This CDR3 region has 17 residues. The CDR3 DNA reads TGCGCCAGCAGCTACCCACAGGGTCTGGAGTACCAAGAGACCCAGTACTTC. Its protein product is CASSYPQGLEYQETQYF.